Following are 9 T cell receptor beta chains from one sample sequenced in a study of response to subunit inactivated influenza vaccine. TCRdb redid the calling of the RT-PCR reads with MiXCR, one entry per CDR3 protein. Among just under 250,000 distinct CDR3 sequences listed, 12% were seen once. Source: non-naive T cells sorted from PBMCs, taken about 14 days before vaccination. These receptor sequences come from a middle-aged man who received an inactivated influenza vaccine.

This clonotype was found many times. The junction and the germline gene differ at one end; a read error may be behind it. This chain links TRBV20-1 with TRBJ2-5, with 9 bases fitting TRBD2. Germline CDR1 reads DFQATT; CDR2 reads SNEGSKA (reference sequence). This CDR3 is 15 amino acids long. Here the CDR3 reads CSAEPGTSRQGTQYF. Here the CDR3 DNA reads TGCAGTGCTGAGCCCGGGACTAGCAGGCAAGGGACCCAGTACTTC.

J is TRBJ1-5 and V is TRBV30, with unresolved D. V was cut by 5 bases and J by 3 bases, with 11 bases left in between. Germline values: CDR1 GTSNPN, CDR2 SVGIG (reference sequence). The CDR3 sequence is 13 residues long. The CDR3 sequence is CAWSPGFNQPQHF. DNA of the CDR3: TGTGCCTGGTCCCCGGGGTTCAATCAGCCCCAGCATTTT.

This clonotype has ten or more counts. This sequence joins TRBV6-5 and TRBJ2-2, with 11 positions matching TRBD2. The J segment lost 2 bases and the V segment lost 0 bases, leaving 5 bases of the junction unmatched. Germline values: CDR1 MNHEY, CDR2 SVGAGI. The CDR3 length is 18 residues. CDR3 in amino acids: CASSYSSTSGGNTGELFF. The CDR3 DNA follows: TGTGCCAGCAGTTACTCGAGTACTAGCGGGGGAAACACCGGGGAGCTGTTTTTT.

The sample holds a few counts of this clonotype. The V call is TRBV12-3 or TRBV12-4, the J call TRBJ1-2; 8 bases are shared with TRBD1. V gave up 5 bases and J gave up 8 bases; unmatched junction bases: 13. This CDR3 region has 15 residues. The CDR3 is CASSARSGGADGYTF. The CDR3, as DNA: TGTGCCAGCAGTGCCCGGTCAGGGGGCGCGGACGGCTACACCTTC.

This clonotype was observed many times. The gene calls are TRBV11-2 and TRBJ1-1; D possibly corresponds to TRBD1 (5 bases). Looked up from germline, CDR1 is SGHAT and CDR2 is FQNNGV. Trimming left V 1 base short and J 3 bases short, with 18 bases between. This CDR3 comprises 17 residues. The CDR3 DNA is TGTGCCAGCAGCTTAGTCGGCAGGGCTAGTCAATACACTGAAGCTTTCTTT. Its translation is CASSLVGRASQYTEAFF.

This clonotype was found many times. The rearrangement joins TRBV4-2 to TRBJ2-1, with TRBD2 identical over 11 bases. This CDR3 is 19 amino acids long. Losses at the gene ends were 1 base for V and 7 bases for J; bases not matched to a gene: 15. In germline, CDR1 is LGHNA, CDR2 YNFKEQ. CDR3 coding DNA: TGTGCCAGCAGCCAAGTGGCTCTAGCGGGAGGAGGTTTAAAGAATGAGCAGTTCTTC. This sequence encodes CASSQVALAGGGLKNEQFF.

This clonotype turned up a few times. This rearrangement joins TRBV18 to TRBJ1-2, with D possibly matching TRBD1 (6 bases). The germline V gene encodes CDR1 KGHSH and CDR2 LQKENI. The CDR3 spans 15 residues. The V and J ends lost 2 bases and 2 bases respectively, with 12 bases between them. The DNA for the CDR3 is TGTGCCAGCTCACCAACGGGACAAATAAACTATGGCTACACCTTC. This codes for CASSPTGQINYGYTF. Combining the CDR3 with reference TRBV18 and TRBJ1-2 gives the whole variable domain NAGVMQNPRHLVRRRGQEARLRCSPMKGHSHVYWYRQLPEEGLKFMVYLQKENIIDESGMPKERFSAEFPKEGPSILRIQQVVRGDSAAYFCASSPTGQINYGYTFGSGTRLTVV.

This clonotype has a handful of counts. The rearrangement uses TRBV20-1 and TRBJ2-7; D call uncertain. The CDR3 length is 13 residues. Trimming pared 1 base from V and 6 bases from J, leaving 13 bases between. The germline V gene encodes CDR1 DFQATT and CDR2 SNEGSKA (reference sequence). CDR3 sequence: CSARVPLNGEQYF. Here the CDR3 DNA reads TGCAGTGCTAGAGTCCCGTTGAACGGCGAGCAGTACTTC.

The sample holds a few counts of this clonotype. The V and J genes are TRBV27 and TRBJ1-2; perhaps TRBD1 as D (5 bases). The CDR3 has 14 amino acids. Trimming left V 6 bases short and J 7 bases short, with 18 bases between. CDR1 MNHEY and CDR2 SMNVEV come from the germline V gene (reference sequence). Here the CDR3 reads CASRPGTPGGGYTF. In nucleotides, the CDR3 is TGTGCCAGCAGGCCAGGGACGCCGGGAGGTGGCTACACCTTC.